This T cell receptor (beta chain) was retrieved from a study of radiation and T cells in renal cell carcinoma. Study details: Nephrectomy followed 15 Gy stereotactic body radiation by 4 weeks.

The table lists this clone with a few counts. The CDR3 totals 13 residues. The V end lost 2 bases, the J end lost 6 bases, and 8 bases lay between the germline ends. CDR1 is MRHNA, CDR2 SNTAGT, per germline. Clones were read by immunoSEQ multiplex PCR, and TCRdb kept only the in-frame ones, dropping some. The repertoire has some 120,000 clones, roughly 80% of them found once; the top ten carry approximately 3%. Time point meaning: baseline pretreatment blood. Treatment meaning: 15 Gy SBRT to primary tumor, nephrectomy 4 weeks later. Serial blood draws occurred at baseline and 2 and 4 weeks post-SBRT. This receptor was obtained from a woman aged 55-69 years with renal cell carcinoma. V and J are TRBV6-4 and TRBJ1-5; no clear D. The specimen was blood, collected from a patient whose treatment included radiotherapy and nephrectomy. The CDR3: CASSDGPTQPQHF. The CDR3 bases are TGTGCCAGCAGTGACGGACCGACTCAGCCCCAGCATTTT.